A selection of T cell receptor beta chains follows, all from one sample in a study of blood T cells in healthy people across ages. Each CDR3 protein is one row after TCRdb ran MiXCR on the 5' RACE reads. The table lists 750,000 to 1,000,000 distinct CDR3 sequences, 25% to 30% of them singletons. These data were also filed under a second study, of T cells of mothers and their children.

The sequencing input was blood. The receptors derive from a woman aged 40 to 50 in good health. CDR3s include the opening cysteine and the closing phenylalanine or tryptophan. A D gene is named only where the DNA matches it firmly. Clone size appears in some rows only: once, few, many, or a class for an expanded clone.

j_gene: TRBJ2-6
d_gene: -
v_gene: TRBV24-1
abundance: few
CDR3nt: TGTGCCACCAGTGATCCTGTGGGTTCTGGGGCCAACGTCCTGACTTTC
CDR3aa: CATSDPVGSGANVLTF

j_gene: TRBJ2-7
d_gene: TRBD1
v_gene: TRBV28
abundance: -
CDR3nt: TGTGCCAGCAGTTTTGTAGGGGGCGTACACGAGCAGTACTTC
CDR3aa: CASSFVGGVHEQYF

j_gene: TRBJ2-1
d_gene: -
v_gene: TRBV20-1
abundance: -
CDR3nt: TGCAGTGCCAGAGGCAGGTACAGTGAGCAGTTCTTC
CDR3aa: CSARGRYSEQFF

j_gene: TRBJ2-5
d_gene: -
v_gene: TRBV5-1
abundance: -
CDR3nt: TGCGCCAGCAGCTCCCGGTTAACCGGCCAAGAGACCCAGTACTTC
CDR3aa: CASSSRLTGQETQYF

j_gene: TRBJ2-3
d_gene: TRBD2
v_gene: TRBV7-2
abundance: few
CDR3nt: TGTGCCAGCAGCCCCGGTCCCGGGACTAGCGGGGGGTGGACAGATACGCAGTATTTT
CDR3aa: CASSPGPGTSGGWTDTQYF

j_gene: TRBJ2-7
d_gene: TRBD1
v_gene: TRBV20-1
abundance: many
CDR3nt: TGCAGTTACCGGACAGGCGGTGGCGAGCAGTACTTC
CDR3aa: CSYRTGGGEQYF

j_gene: TRBJ1-5
d_gene: -
v_gene: TRBV7-8
abundance: -
CDR3nt: TGTGCCAGCAGCTTAGTTTCTCTGGTCTTTGGCGATCAGCCCCAGCATTTT
CDR3aa: CASSLVSLVFGDQPQHF

j_gene: TRBJ1-1
d_gene: -
v_gene: TRBV6-2/TRBV6-3
abundance: few
CDR3nt: TGTGCCAGCACCACGGGTACAGGAAGAACTGAAGCTTTCTTT
CDR3aa: CASTTGTGRTEAFF

j_gene: TRBJ2-5
d_gene: -
v_gene: TRBV7-2
abundance: -
CDR3nt: TGTGCCAGCAGCCCAGTGGGGCTCCGGGATGAGCAGTACTTC
CDR3aa: CASSPVGLRDEQYF

j_gene: TRBJ2-7
d_gene: -
v_gene: TRBV12-3/TRBV12-4
abundance: -
CDR3nt: TGTGCCAGCAGTTTTTTTGGTCCCTACGAGCAGTACTTC
CDR3aa: CASSFFGPYEQYF

j_gene: TRBJ2-1
d_gene: TRBD1
v_gene: TRBV29-1
abundance: many
CDR3nt: TGCAGCGCGGTGACAGGGGGCATCGATGAGCAGTTCTTC
CDR3aa: CSAVTGGIDEQFF

j_gene: TRBJ2-6
d_gene: -
v_gene: TRBV5-6
abundance: many
CDR3nt: TGTGCCAGCAGCTTGGATACAGGGTCTGGGGCCAACGTCCTGACTTTC
CDR3aa: CASSLDTGSGANVLTF

j_gene: TRBJ2-5
d_gene: -
v_gene: TRBV2
abundance: -
CDR3nt: TGTGCCAGCAGTGAAGTCGGTAAACGGTTGGGAGAGACCCAGTACTTC
CDR3aa: CASSEVGKRLGETQYF

j_gene: TRBJ1-5
d_gene: TRBD1
v_gene: TRBV7-2
abundance: -
CDR3nt: TGTGCCAGCAGCTTCACAGGGGAGACGACCCAGCATTTT
CDR3aa: CASSFTGETTQHF

j_gene: TRBJ1-1
d_gene: TRBD1
v_gene: TRBV20-1
abundance: -
CDR3nt: TGCAGTGCGAGGGATCTACAGGGGGCGAATACTGAAGCTTTCTTT
CDR3aa: CSARDLQGANTEAFF

j_gene: TRBJ1-2
d_gene: -
v_gene: TRBV9
abundance: -
CDR3nt: TGTGCCAGCAGCGTAGCTACTGGACAGTTCTATGGCTACACCTTC
CDR3aa: CASSVATGQFYGYTF

j_gene: TRBJ1-1
d_gene: -
v_gene: TRBV12-3/TRBV12-4
abundance: -
CDR3nt: TGTGCCAGCAGTCTCACAAACACCGGGAGGAACACTGAAGCTTTCTTT
CDR3aa: CASSLTNTGRNTEAFF

j_gene: TRBJ2-1
d_gene: TRBD1
v_gene: TRBV5-1
abundance: -
CDR3nt: TGCGCCAGCAGCGTGTACAGGGGGGAGCAGTTCTTC
CDR3aa: CASSVYRGEQFF

j_gene: TRBJ2-3
d_gene: -
v_gene: TRBV30
abundance: -
CDR3nt: TGTGCCTGGTCGACAACGGGGGGCACAGATACGCAGTATTTT
CDR3aa: CAWSTTGGTDTQYF

j_gene: TRBJ1-1
d_gene: TRBD1
v_gene: TRBV2
abundance: -
CDR3nt: TGTGCCAGCAGCCGGCGGACAGGGGGTAAGAACACTGAAGCTTTCTTT
CDR3aa: CASSRRTGGKNTEAFF

j_gene: TRBJ2-3
d_gene: -
v_gene: TRBV5-1
abundance: -
CDR3nt: TGCGCCAGCATGGACAGACACACAGATACGCAGTATTTT
CDR3aa: CASMDRHTDTQYF

j_gene: TRBJ1-2
d_gene: TRBD1
v_gene: TRBV29-1
abundance: -
CDR3nt: TGCAGCGTTGTGGACAGGGGGCAGTCTGGCTACACCTTC
CDR3aa: CSVVDRGQSGYTF

j_gene: TRBJ1-6
d_gene: -
v_gene: TRBV5-6
abundance: few
CDR3nt: TGTGCCAGCAGCTCGGGAAGACAGCCTCTTAATTCACCCCTCCACTTT
CDR3aa: CASSSGRQPLNSPLHF

j_gene: TRBJ2-1
d_gene: -
v_gene: TRBV6-1
abundance: many
CDR3nt: TGTGCCAGCGGCTCAGAGCAGTTCTTC
CDR3aa: CASGSEQFF

j_gene: TRBJ2-3
d_gene: TRBD1
v_gene: TRBV20-1
abundance: once
CDR3nt: TGCAGTGCTTCGGGACAGGGAAAAACAGATACGCAGTATTTT
CDR3aa: CSASGQGKTDTQYF

j_gene: TRBJ1-5
d_gene: -
v_gene: TRBV12-3/TRBV12-4
abundance: -
CDR3nt: TGTGCCAGCAGTTTAGGGGGAATTGGTGGACAGCCCCAGCATTTT
CDR3aa: CASSLGGIGGQPQHF

j_gene: TRBJ1-2
d_gene: -
v_gene: TRBV4-3
abundance: -
CDR3nt: TGCGCCAGCAGCCAAGATGTCTTTGGCACTAACTATGGCTACACCTTC
CDR3aa: CASSQDVFGTNYGYTF

j_gene: TRBJ2-1
d_gene: -
v_gene: TRBV12-3/TRBV12-4
abundance: -
CDR3nt: TGTGCCAGCAGTTTAGGGCCGGGGGCCAATGAGCAGTTCTTC
CDR3aa: CASSLGPGANEQFF

j_gene: TRBJ2-7
d_gene: TRBD2
v_gene: TRBV12-3/TRBV12-4
abundance: -
CDR3nt: TGTGCCAGCAGTTTAAGGGTAGCGGGGCCCTACGAGCAGTACTTC
CDR3aa: CASSLRVAGPYEQYF

j_gene: TRBJ2-7
d_gene: -
v_gene: TRBV27
abundance: -
CDR3nt: TGTGCCAGCAGTTGGAGTGCCTCAGGATACGAGCAGTACTTC
CDR3aa: CASSWSASGYEQYF

j_gene: TRBJ2-3
d_gene: TRBD1
v_gene: TRBV5-1
abundance: -
CDR3nt: TGCGCCAGCAGCGCGGGACAGGGGGCGGCAGATACGCAGTATTTT
CDR3aa: CASSAGQGAADTQYF

j_gene: TRBJ2-5
d_gene: TRBD2
v_gene: TRBV2
abundance: -
CDR3nt: TGTGCCAGCAGGGGGCGGGGGGCCCTCGGAGAGCAGTACTTC
CDR3aa: CASRGRGALGEQYF

j_gene: TRBJ2-7
d_gene: -
v_gene: TRBV20-1
abundance: many
CDR3nt: TGCAGTGCTAGTCAGGGCCTGGGTAGGGACGAGCAGTACTTC
CDR3aa: CSASQGLGRDEQYF

j_gene: TRBJ1-1
d_gene: -
v_gene: TRBV6-1
abundance: -
CDR3nt: TGTACCAGCAGTGCGGGTGAAGCTTTCTTT
CDR3aa: CTSSAGEAFF

j_gene: TRBJ2-1
d_gene: TRBD2
v_gene: TRBV5-1
abundance: many
CDR3nt: TGCGCCAGCAGCTTGGGGACTAGCGGGCGTTATGTCAATGAGCAGTTCTTC
CDR3aa: CASSLGTSGRYVNEQFF

j_gene: TRBJ1-1
d_gene: -
v_gene: TRBV12-3/TRBV12-4
abundance: -
CDR3nt: TGTGCCAGCAGTCCCGGACATTCCTACGCTGAAGCTTTCTTT
CDR3aa: CASSPGHSYAEAFF

j_gene: TRBJ1-2
d_gene: -
v_gene: TRBV28
abundance: -
CDR3nt: TGTGCCAGCAGGCTCGGGTTGCTCTATGGCTACACCTTC
CDR3aa: CASRLGLLYGYTF

j_gene: TRBJ1-1
d_gene: TRBD1
v_gene: TRBV12-3/TRBV12-4
abundance: few
CDR3nt: TGTGCCAGCGGACAGGTGATGAACACTGAAGCTTTCTTT
CDR3aa: CASGQVMNTEAFF

j_gene: TRBJ2-7
d_gene: TRBD1
v_gene: TRBV6-2/TRBV6-3
abundance: many
CDR3nt: TGTGCCAGCACAGAGACAGGGCACGACGAGCAGTACTTC
CDR3aa: CASTETGHDEQYF

j_gene: TRBJ2-1
d_gene: TRBD2
v_gene: TRBV7-2
abundance: few
CDR3nt: TGTGCCAGCAGCTTAACCCTAGCGGGGGGAAGATACAATGAGCAGTTCTTC
CDR3aa: CASSLTLAGGRYNEQFF

j_gene: TRBJ2-7
d_gene: -
v_gene: TRBV20-1
abundance: once
CDR3nt: TGCAGTGCTAGCCTCAGGGGAGGCTACGAGCAGTACTTC
CDR3aa: CSASLRGGYEQYF

j_gene: TRBJ1-6
d_gene: -
v_gene: TRBV28
abundance: -
CDR3nt: TGTGCCAGCAGTCCTTTAGTACTGGACCTAACCGGTTCACCCCTCCACTTT
CDR3aa: CASSPLVLDLTGSPLHF

j_gene: TRBJ2-7
d_gene: TRBD1
v_gene: TRBV9
abundance: many
CDR3nt: TGTGCCAGCAGCCCCACGTCTGGGACAGGGGACTACGAGCAGTACTTC
CDR3aa: CASSPTSGTGDYEQYF

j_gene: TRBJ1-1
d_gene: TRBD1
v_gene: TRBV7-3
abundance: few
CDR3nt: TGTGCCAGCAGCTTACTAGGACAGGCCGGAGAAGCTTTCTTT
CDR3aa: CASSLLGQAGEAFF

j_gene: TRBJ2-1
d_gene: TRBD2
v_gene: TRBV20-1
abundance: -
CDR3nt: TGCAGTGCTTCTAGCGGGGGGGTGCACAATGAGCAGTTCTTC
CDR3aa: CSASSGGVHNEQFF

j_gene: TRBJ2-7
d_gene: -
v_gene: TRBV7-6
abundance: many
CDR3nt: TGTGCCAGCAGCCCTTACCCTACCGCCCGGGGGCTCTACGAGCAGTACTTC
CDR3aa: CASSPYPTARGLYEQYF

j_gene: TRBJ2-7
d_gene: -
v_gene: TRBV12-3/TRBV12-4
abundance: many
CDR3nt: TGTGCCAGCAGTTTAATCCAGGGGGGGAACTACGAGCAGTACTTC
CDR3aa: CASSLIQGGNYEQYF

j_gene: TRBJ1-1
d_gene: TRBD1
v_gene: TRBV28
abundance: few
CDR3nt: TGTGCCAGCAGTTCCAGGGGGCGTAATGAAGCTTTCTTT
CDR3aa: CASSSRGRNEAFF

j_gene: TRBJ2-7
d_gene: -
v_gene: TRBV10-3
abundance: few
CDR3nt: TGTGCCGTCAGCCCTCAAAGTGGCTGCGAGCAGTACTTC
CDR3aa: CAVSPQSGCEQYF

j_gene: TRBJ2-7
d_gene: -
v_gene: TRBV20-1
abundance: many
CDR3nt: TGCAGTGCTACGGGACTGACCGGTCGCGAGCAGTACTTC
CDR3aa: CSATGLTGREQYF

j_gene: TRBJ2-5
d_gene: -
v_gene: TRBV11-2
abundance: -
CDR3nt: TGTGCCAGCAGCCGACTAGACGGGACCCAGTACTTC
CDR3aa: CASSRLDGTQYF

j_gene: TRBJ2-4
d_gene: -
v_gene: TRBV20-1
abundance: many
CDR3nt: TGCAGTGCTAGAGATGACACTCCCCTCCGGAACATTCAGTACTTC
CDR3aa: CSARDDTPLRNIQYF

j_gene: TRBJ2-3
d_gene: -
v_gene: TRBV6-1
abundance: few
CDR3nt: TGTGCCAGTGCAGGGAGGCAAAGCACAGATACGCAGTATTTT
CDR3aa: CASAGRQSTDTQYF

j_gene: TRBJ1-2
d_gene: -
v_gene: TRBV28
abundance: many
CDR3nt: TGTGCCAGCAGTTATGGACAGCACTATGGCTACACCTTC
CDR3aa: CASSYGQHYGYTF

j_gene: TRBJ2-5
d_gene: -
v_gene: TRBV29-1
abundance: few
CDR3nt: TGCAGCGTTGAAGACCTGAACGAGACCCAGTACTTC
CDR3aa: CSVEDLNETQYF